Below, 30 T cell receptor beta chains from the same sample are listed, as sequenced in a study of CD8 T cells in ankylosing spondylitis. TCRdb reprocessed the 5' RACE reads via MiXCR and lists one record per CDR3 protein. The table has roughly 230,000 distinct CDR3 sequences, under 12% seen once. Sequenced material: blood, either unsorted or a sorted T cell fraction (not recorded which). The receptor set was obtained from a male donor with ankylosing spondylitis or in good health (not recorded which).

This clonotype was counted ten times or more. This rearrangement joins TRBV12-3 or TRBV12-4 to TRBJ2-5, with 10 bases lining up with TRBD2. There are 15 residues in the CDR3. J lost 2 bases, V lost 7 bases, and 7 bases had no gene match. This CDR3 reads CASTHYSGGQETQYF. In nucleotides, the CDR3 is TGTGCCAGCACTCATTATAGCGGGGGGCAAGAGACCCAGTACTTC.

This clonotype was counted many times. The chain links TRBV25-1 to TRBJ2-2, with 8 bases identical to TRBD1. Germline loops: CDR1 MGHDK, CDR2 SYGVNS. There are 15 residues in the CDR3. The ends lost 5 bases at V and 3 bases at J; junction bases unmatched: 5. The CDR3 loop is CASSPQGVDTGELFF. The CDR3 nucleotides are TGTGCCAGCAGTCCACAGGGGGTGGACACCGGGGAGCTGTTTTTT.

This clonotype was found many times. The chain combines TRBV5-1 with TRBJ1-1, with D possibly being TRBD1 (5 bases). The CDR3 runs 12 residues. Trimming cost V 6 bases and J 7 bases, with 13 bases left between them. Germline V gives CDR1 SGHRS, CDR2 YFSETQ. This CDR3 reads CASMGGLGEAFF. The CDR3 bases are TGCGCCAGCATGGGGGGGTTAGGTGAAGCTTTCTTT. Full variable domain (rest looked up from reference TRBV5-1 and TRBJ1-1): KAGVTQTPRYLIKTRGQQVTLSCSPISGHRSVSWYQQTPGQGLQFLFEYFSETQRNKGNFPGRFSGRQFSNSRSEMNVSTLELGDSALYLCASMGGLGEAFFGQGTRLTVV.

This clonotype has ten or more counts. The gene calls are TRBV20-1 and TRBJ2-5; 7 bases match TRBD2. The CDR3 length is 15 residues. In germline, CDR1 is DFQATT, CDR2 SNEGSKA (reference sequence). With V trimmed by 0 bases and J by 2 bases, 6 bases remained unmatched. CDR3 DNA: TGCAGTGCTAGAGATTCTAGCGGACCTCAAGAGACCCAGTACTTC. This translates into CSARDSSGPQETQYF.

This clonotype was detected a few times. The chain carries TRBV5-1 and TRBJ2-7, with D perhaps matching TRBD1 or TRBD2 (5 bases each). Germline assignment: CDR1 SGHRS and CDR2 YFSETQ. The length of the CDR3 is 14 residues. Deletions cut 5 bases from V and 7 bases from J, with 19 bases between. The CDR3 loop reads CASSLGDGGGEQYF. Here the CDR3 DNA reads TGCGCCAGCAGTCTGGGGGACGGTGGTGGAGAGCAGTACTTC.

This clonotype occurred many times. The chain is built from TRBV3-1 and TRBJ2-3; 14 positions match TRBD2. Germline V gene lookup returns CDR1 LGHDT and CDR2 YNNKEL (reference sequence). V shed 4 bases and J 7 bases; nucleotides not matched to a gene: 7. This CDR3 contains 16 residues. CDR3 in amino acids: CASSLRLAGGRNTQYF. The CDR3 DNA follows: TGTGCCAGCAGCCTCCGACTAGCGGGGGGGCGAAATACGCAGTATTTT.

Ten or more counts support this clonotype. The chain has TRBV7-9 and TRBJ2-1; TRBD1 aligns across 7 bases. This CDR3 has 15 residues. Germline CDR1 SEHNR, CDR2 FQNEAQ (reference sequence). Trimming at V came to 5 bases and at J to 0 bases, leaving 4 bases not matched to a gene. The CDR3 spells CASSPRQGSYNEQFF. For the CDR3, the DNA is TGTGCCAGCAGCCCTAGACAGGGCTCCTACAATGAGCAGTTCTTC.

Many counts were recorded for this clonotype. The CDR3 spells CAISESSDQETQYF. As DNA, the CDR3 is TGTGCCATCAGTGAAAGTAGCGACCAAGAGACCCAGTACTTC. The chain uses TRBV10-3 and TRBJ2-5; D perhaps matches TRBD2 (5 bases). CDR1 is ENHRY, CDR2 SYGVKD, per germline. With 3 bases removed from V and 0 bases from J, the gap between germline ends came to 8 bases. There are 14 residues in the CDR3.

This clonotype was seen a handful of times. CDR3 nucleotides: TGCGCCACGTCCTCAACTGGGGCGGGAGAGCGGGATACGCAGTATTTT. This sequence encodes CATSSTGAGERDTQYF. This chain connects TRBV10-1 to TRBJ2-3, with 7 bases fitting TRBD2. This CDR3 is 16 amino acids long. Trimming cost V 10 bases and J 6 bases; bases outside gene matches: 19. The germline V gene encodes CDR1 WNHNN and CDR2 SYGVQD (reference sequence).

This clonotype came up many times. The J gene is TRBJ1-1, the V gene TRBV5-1, with 7 bases aligning to TRBD1. The germline V gene encodes CDR1 SGHRS and CDR2 YFSETQ. CDR3 length: 13 amino acids. Losses at the gene ends were 3 bases for V and 8 bases for J; bases not matched to a gene: 7. CDR3 nucleotides: TGCGCCAGCAGCTCCCAGACAGGGTGGGAAGCTTTCTTT. Protein product: CASSSQTGWEAFF.

This clonotype was counted at least ten times. This chain uses TRBV3-1 with TRBJ2-3; 10 nucleotides line up with TRBD1. Trimming cost V 6 bases and J 4 bases; bases outside gene matches: 10. Germline V lookup: CDR1 LGHDT, CDR2 YNNKEL (reference sequence). The CDR3 has 16 amino acids. The CDR3 sequence is CASRRQRGQGSDTQYF. CDR3 in DNA: TGTGCCAGCAGACGACAGCGGGGACAGGGGTCAGATACGCAGTATTTT.

This clonotype has a count of ten or more. As DNA, the CDR3 is TGTGCCAGCAGCAAAAGGGTGTCAGGGGGGTATGGCTACACCTTC. Its translation: CASSKRVSGGYGYTF. The J gene is TRBJ1-2, the V gene TRBV21-1; TRBD1, the D gene given by the table, was not confirmed from the DNA. TRBV21-1 is shown as a pseudogene. There are 15 residues in the CDR3.

This clonotype has a count of ten or more. The rearrangement uses TRBV5-1 and TRBJ2-7, with 7 positions matching TRBD2. Looked up from germline, CDR1 is SGHRS and CDR2 is YFSETQ. The CDR3 totals 16 residues. V dropped 4 bases and J dropped 2; count of bases not matched to a gene: 12. CDR3 in amino acids: CASSLAPGEGTYEQYF. In nucleotides, the CDR3 is TGCGCCAGCAGCCTAGCACCTGGGGAGGGGACCTACGAGCAGTACTTC.

In its sample, this clonotype was seen a few times. The genes are TRBV10-3 and TRBJ1-2; D remains unclear. The germline CDR1 and CDR2 sequences are ENHRY and SYGVKD. This CDR3 is built from 12 residues. The V gene lost 2 bases and the J gene lost 6 bases, with 7 bases spanning the gap. CDR3 nucleotide sequence: TGTGCCATCAGTGAGGGATGGGATGGCTACACCTTC. Amino acids: CAISEGWDGYTF.

This clonotype showed up just a few times. The chain links TRBV4-1 to TRBJ2-7; D could derive from TRBD1 or TRBD2 (5 bases each). Trimming removed 2 bases at V and 2 bases at J, with 10 bases between. Germline lookup yields CDR1 MGHRA and CDR2 YSYEKL. The CDR3 loop spans 14 amino acids. The CDR3 DNA is TGCGCCAGCAGCCAACCCGGGACCCCCTACGAGCAGTACTTC. Its translation: CASSQPGTPYEQYF.

The rearrangement uses TRBV30 and TRBJ2-5; 11 nucleotides align to TRBD2. J was trimmed by 5 bases and V by 1 base; bases with no gene match: 9. Germline V gene sequence: CDR1 GTSNPN, CDR2 SVGIG (reference sequence). The CDR3 has 16 residues. CDR3: CAWSDSGGALRETQYF. The CDR3 DNA reads as TGTGCCTGGAGTGATAGCGGGGGGGCCCTTCGGGAGACCCAGTACTTC. Full variable domain (remainder filled in from reference TRBV30 and TRBJ2-5): SQTIHQWPATLVQPVGSPLSLECTVEGTSNPNLYWYRQAAGRGLQLLFYSVGIGQISSEVPQNLSASRPQDRQFILSSKKLLLSDSGFYLCAWSDSGGALRETQYFGPGTRLLVL.

This clonotype has at least ten counts. The V and J genes are TRBV9 and TRBJ2-2, with 7 bases fitting TRBD1. V lost 1 base to trimming and J lost 4 bases; unmatched junction nucleotides: 1. Per germline, CDR1 SGDLS and CDR2 YYNGEE. This CDR3 comprises 14 residues. DNA of the CDR3: TGTGCCAGCAGCGTAAACAGGGGCACCGGGGAGCTGTTTTTT. Its translation is CASSVNRGTGELFF.

This clonotype was seen repeatedly, ten times or more. This chain connects TRBV5-1 to TRBJ2-1; D remains unclear. The CDR3 runs to 13 residues. CDR1 and CDR2 (germline): SGHRS, YFSETQ. The V and J ends lost 0 bases and 6 bases respectively, with 7 bases between them. The CDR3 region has the DNA TGCGCCAGCAGCTTGGAGGGTATCAATGAGCAGTTCTTC. The encoded protein is CASSLEGINEQFF. Based on the CDR3 plus reference TRBV5-1 and TRBJ2-1, the full variable domain is KAGVTQTPRYLIKTRGQQVTLSCSPISGHRSVSWYQQTPGQGLQFLFEYFSETQRNKGNFPGRFSGRQFSNSRSEMNVSTLELGDSALYLCASSLEGINEQFFGPGTRLTVL.

This clonotype was counted ten times or more. The chain joins TRBV18 to TRBJ1-1, with TRBD1 matching 8 bases. This CDR3 spans 15 amino acids. The V gene end was trimmed by 6 bases and the J gene end by 4 bases; junction bases not matched to a gene: 10. Per the germline V gene, CDR1 is KGHSH and CDR2 is LQKENI. The DNA of the CDR3 is TGTGCCAGCTCTCCCCCGTTGACAGGGGTCACTGAAGCTTTCTTT. Encoded protein: CASSPPLTGVTEAFF.

There are many counts of this clonotype. The CDR3 nucleotides are TGCAGTGCTAGAGACTCCCTCAACACAGATACGCAGTATTTT. As protein: CSARDSLNTDTQYF. The V call is TRBV20-1, the J call TRBJ2-3; D is unclear. Trimming left V 0 bases short and J 2 bases short, with 9 bases between. This CDR3 spans 14 amino acids. Germline CDR1 and CDR2: DFQATT and SNEGSKA (reference sequence).

This sequence joins TRBV7-2 and TRBJ1-5; D unclear. The length of the CDR3 is 13 residues. The germline gives CDR1 SGHTA, CDR2 FQGNSA. V lost 5 bases, J lost 4 bases, and 9 bases lay in between. The CDR3 sequence: CASSKSRNQPQHF. The CDR3 coding sequence is TGTGCCAGCAGCAAGAGTCGTAATCAGCCCCAGCATTTT.

This clonotype was found many times. CDR3 DNA: TGCAGCGTATGGACAGGCGGCTACACCTTC. Its protein product is CSVWTGGYTF. The chain has TRBV29-1 and TRBJ1-2; 7 bases map to TRBD1. Germline trimming cut 6 bases from V and 8 bases from J; bases unmatched to any gene: 3. CDR3 size: 10 residues. Germline loops: CDR1 SQVTM, CDR2 ANQGSEA.

This clonotype was seen a handful of times. The V gene is TRBV5-1, the J gene TRBJ1-3, with TRBD1 matching 7 bases. Per germline, CDR1 SGHRS and CDR2 YFSETQ. V lost 0 bases, J lost 4 bases, and 4 bases stayed unmatched. The CDR3 has 15 residues. This chain's CDR3 is CASSLEGARGNTIYF. The DNA of the CDR3 is TGCGCCAGCAGCTTGGAGGGGGCGCGAGGAAACACCATATATTTT.

This chain uses TRBV7-9 with TRBJ2-3, with TRBD1 identical over 9 bases. This CDR3 is 15 amino acids long. CDR1 is SEHNR and CDR2 is FQNEAQ in the germline V gene (reference sequence). The J segment lost 5 bases and the V segment lost 5 bases, leaving 8 bases of the junction unmatched. This CDR3 is CASSAQGAREDTQYF. The DNA for the CDR3 is TGTGCCAGCAGCGCACAGGGGGCGCGGGAAGATACGCAGTATTTT.

This clonotype was counted many times. The chain employs TRBV14 and TRBJ2-2; D gene ambiguous. With 1 base removed from V and 5 bases from J, the gap between germline ends came to 17 bases. The CDR3 is 17 residues long. The germline gives CDR1 SGHDN, CDR2 FVKESK. The CDR3 loop reads CASSQVWETPGTGELFF. The CDR3 bases are TGTGCCAGCAGCCAAGTCTGGGAAACCCCCGGGACCGGGGAGCTGTTTTTT.

The rearrangement links TRBV6-6 to TRBJ2-3; no reliable D call. Trimming pared 5 bases from V and 3 bases from J, leaving 9 bases between. Germline CDR1 MNHNY, CDR2 SVGAGI (reference sequence). This CDR3 is built from 13 residues. DNA of the CDR3: TGTGCCAGCAGTAAATTATTGACAGATACGCAGTATTTT. Its protein is CASSKLLTDTQYF.

The CDR3: CASSLKQLGYGYTF. CDR3 nucleotide sequence: TGCGCCAGCAGCTTGAAACAGCTCGGGTATGGCTACACCTTC. The V gene is TRBV5-1, the J gene TRBJ1-2; D is unclear. CDR1 and CDR2 (germline): SGHRS, YFSETQ. Trimming left V 1 base short and J 5 bases short, with 12 bases between. This CDR3 contains 14 residues.

This clonotype was counted at least ten times. V is TRBV7-6 and J is TRBJ2-1; D is uncertain. The V gene's germline CDR1 is SGHVS and CDR2 FNYEAQ. The CDR3 consists of 16 residues. V was cut by 1 base and J by 0 bases, with 10 bases left in between. The CDR3 loop is CASSLEGRVSYNEQFF. DNA for the CDR3: TGTGCCAGCAGCTTAGAGGGAAGGGTCTCCTACAATGAGCAGTTCTTC.

The J gene is TRBJ2-2, the V gene TRBV3-1; D gene ambiguous. The CDR3 has 13 amino acids. V lost 0 bases, J lost 5 bases, and 4 bases lay in between. Per the germline V gene, CDR1 is LGHDT and CDR2 is YNNKEL (reference sequence). The CDR3 nucleotides are TGTGCCAGCAGCCAAGATCTGACCGGGGAGCTGTTTTTT. The encoded protein is CASSQDLTGELFF.

This chain joins TRBV5-1 and TRBJ2-1, with unresolved D. The CDR3 runs to 15 residues. Per germline, CDR1 SGHRS and CDR2 YFSETQ. The ends were cut back, 0 bases at V and 8 bases at J, with 15 bases in the middle. CDR3 in amino acids: CASSLAIVGRDEQFF. The CDR3 region has the DNA TGCGCCAGCAGCTTGGCCATCGTTGGAAGAGATGAGCAGTTCTTC.